A single sample is the source of the 10 T cell receptor beta chains below, sequenced in a study of cytomegalovirus exposure and HLA in healthy donors. The PCR made use of 60 Vbeta and 13 Jbeta primers. Data came from immunoSEQ multiplex PCR; TCRdb stores just in-frame clones and leaves some out. This sample has some 130,000 clones, with approximately 80% found just once. The sequenced sample consisted of PBMCs. The receptors shown here come from a male donor in good health and CMV-seropositive.

The V gene is TRBV5-1, the J gene TRBJ2-1; a weak D match, TRBD1 (5 bases). The ends were cut back, 0 bases at V and 2 bases at J, with 12 bases in the middle. CDR3 length equals 16 residues. The germline V gene encodes CDR1 SGHRS and CDR2 YFSETQ. The CDR3 sequence is CASSLEVTVPYNEQFF. The CDR3 DNA sequence: TGCGCCAGCAGCTTGGAAGTGACAGTCCCCTACAATGAGCAGTTCTTC. Based on the CDR3 plus reference TRBV5-1 and TRBJ2-1, the full variable domain is KAGVTQTPRYLIKTRGQQVTLSCSPISGHRSVSWYQQTPGQGLQFLFEYFSETQRNKGNFPGRFSGRQFSNSRSEMNVSTLELGDSALYLCASSLEVTVPYNEQFFGPGTRLTVL.

The CDR3 coding sequence is TGTGCCAACCGGACTAGCGGGAGCACAGATACGCAGTATTTT. Its translation is CANRTSGSTDTQYF. The chain couples TRBV2 to TRBJ2-3; 11 bases agree with TRBD2. Germline V CDR1 and CDR2: SNHLY, FYNNEI. The CDR3 extends over 14 amino acids. Trimming took 10 bases from V and 0 from J; bases not matched to a gene: 3. The variable domain in full, with the rest retrieved from reference TRBV2 and TRBJ2-3, is EPEVTQTPSHQVTQMGQEVILRCVPISNHLYFYWYRQILGQKVEFLVSFYNNEISEKSEIFDDQFSVERPDGSNFTLKIRSTKLEDSAMYFCANRTSGSTDTQYFGPGTRLTVL.

This clone was picked up a small number of times. The V and J genes are TRBV5-4 and TRBJ2-7; 10 positions match TRBD2. CDR1 and CDR2 from the germline V gene are SGHNT and YYREEE (reference sequence). The CDR3 has 14 amino acids. V lost 3 bases and J lost 6; bases outside the gene matches: 6. The CDR3 DNA sequence: TGTGCCAGCAGCTGGAGCGGGGGGGCGTCCGAGCAGTACTTC. This encodes CASSWSGGASEQYF.

The V gene is TRBV29-1, the J gene TRBJ2-1, with 9 bases aligning to TRBD2. Germline CDR1 and CDR2: SQVTM and ANQGSEA. With 0 bases clipped from V and 5 bases from J, the junction kept 5 bases outside the gene matches. This CDR3 has 15 residues. The CDR3 spells CSVEERLAVNNEQFF. The CDR3 bases are TGCAGCGTTGAAGAGCGACTAGCGGTAAACAATGAGCAGTTCTTC.

The chain is built from TRBV27 and TRBJ2-5, with D uncertain. V lost 4 bases and J 5 bases, leaving 8 bases between the germline ends. This CDR3 comprises 12 residues. The germline V gene encodes CDR1 MNHEY and CDR2 SMNVEV (reference sequence). The CDR3: CASSSIGETQYF. The CDR3, as DNA: TGTGCCAGCAGTTCCATCGGGGAGACCCAGTACTTC.

The chain couples TRBV14 to TRBJ1-5; D remains unclear. V shed 1 base and J shed 5 bases, with 6 bases lying between them. Germline V gene data show CDR1 as SGHDN and CDR2 as FVKESK. This CDR3 is 13 amino acids long. The CDR3 spells CASSQGGDQPQHF. The CDR3 coding sequence is TGTGCCAGCAGCCAAGGAGGAGATCAGCCCCAGCATTTT.

The V and J genes are TRBV5-1 and TRBJ2-7, with 11 bases identical to TRBD2. With 1 base clipped from V and 4 bases from J, the junction kept 4 bases outside the gene matches. Germline V gene sequence: CDR1 SGHRS, CDR2 YFSETQ. The CDR3 is 15 residues long. The CDR3 loop is CASSLRLAGGYEQYF. Here the CDR3 DNA reads TGCGCCAGCAGCTTGAGGCTAGCGGGAGGATACGAGCAGTACTTC.

V usage is TRBV9 and J usage is TRBJ2-1; 8 positions agree with TRBD2. V lost 0 bases to trimming and J lost 1 base; unmatched junction nucleotides: 3. This CDR3 spans 16 amino acids. The germline gives CDR1 SGDLS, CDR2 YYNGEE. CDR3 residues: CASSVVAGPSYNEQFF. The CDR3 DNA reads as TGTGCCAGCAGCGTAGTAGCGGGGCCTTCCTACAATGAGCAGTTCTTC.

This rearrangement joins TRBV7-6 to TRBJ2-7; D might be TRBD1 (6 bases). Germline V gives CDR1 SGHVS, CDR2 FNYEAQ. Trimming cost V 4 bases and J 3 bases, with 13 bases left between them. This CDR3 comprises 14 residues. In nucleotides, the CDR3 is TGTGCCAGCAGCTCTCGACAGGACGGCTACGAGCAGTACTTC. Its protein product is CASSSRQDGYEQYF.

This chain links TRBV4-1 with TRBJ1-5; 7 positions agree with TRBD1. This CDR3 is built from 15 residues. Germline CDR1 reads MGHRA; CDR2 reads YSYEKL. V gave up 1 base and J gave up 9 bases; unmatched junction bases: 9. The CDR3 here is CASSQVDREEGPQHF. DNA for the CDR3: TGCGCCAGCAGCCAAGTAGACAGGGAAGAGGGGCCCCAGCATTTT.